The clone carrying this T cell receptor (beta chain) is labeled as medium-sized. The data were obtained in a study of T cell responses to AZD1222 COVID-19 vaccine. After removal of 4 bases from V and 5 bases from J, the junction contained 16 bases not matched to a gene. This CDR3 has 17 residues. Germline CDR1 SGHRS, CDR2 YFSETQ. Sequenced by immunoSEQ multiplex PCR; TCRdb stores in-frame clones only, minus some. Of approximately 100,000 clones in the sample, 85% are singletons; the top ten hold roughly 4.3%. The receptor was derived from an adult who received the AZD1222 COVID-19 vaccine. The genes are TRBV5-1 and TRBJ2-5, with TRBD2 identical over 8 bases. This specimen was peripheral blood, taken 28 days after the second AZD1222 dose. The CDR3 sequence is CASSRGLVESSIETQYF. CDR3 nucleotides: TGCGCCAGCAGCCGGGGACTAGTAGAAAGTAGCATCGAGACCCAGTACTTC.